The rows below give T cell receptor beta chains drawn from one sample of a study of cytomegalovirus exposure and HLA in healthy donors. The repertoire was sequenced with immunoSEQ multiplex PCR; TCRdb's copy has only in-frame clones and lacks some. The data contain roughly 150,000 clones, around four fifths of them seen just once; the ten biggest clones take up about 2.3%. Sequencing was performed on PBMCs. Receptor source: a man aged 25 to 45 in good health and CMV-seropositive. CDR3s include the opening cysteine and the closing phenylalanine or tryptophan. The order of the fields is D gene, V gene, CDR3 protein. A D gene is named only where the DNA matches it firmly.

d_gene: TRBD1; v_gene: TRBV27; CDR3aa: CASSTGAVYEQYF
d_gene: TRBD1; v_gene: TRBV5-1; CDR3aa: CASSPRSRDRVRGNTIYF
d_gene: NA; v_gene: TRBV7-7; CDR3aa: CASSLDSNTEAFF
d_gene: TRBD1; v_gene: TRBV4-1; CDR3aa: CASSHQQGADYEQYF
d_gene: NA; v_gene: TRBV4-1; CDR3aa: CASSQDPGAGATDTQYF
d_gene: NA; v_gene: TRBV11-1; CDR3aa: CASSTYDTSSGNTIYF
d_gene: TRBD2; v_gene: TRBV5-1; CDR3aa: CASSLSLADSYEQYF
d_gene: NA; v_gene: TRBV2; CDR3aa: CASSGGDPSYF
d_gene: NA; v_gene: TRBV6-1; CDR3aa: CASSEYRRGYTDTQYF
d_gene: TRBD2; v_gene: TRBV2; CDR3aa: CASSGGGGTDTQYF
d_gene: TRBD2; v_gene: TRBV5-1; CDR3aa: CASTGERGSGELFF
d_gene: TRBD2; v_gene: TRBV4-3; CDR3aa: CASSQDIVGRGGLDTQYF
d_gene: NA; v_gene: TRBV21-1; CDR3aa: CATMDSCSSYEQYF
d_gene: TRBD1; v_gene: TRBV7-9; CDR3aa: CASPGTGAFSGGYTF
d_gene: NA; v_gene: TRBV7-2; CDR3aa: CASSLGSTEAFF
d_gene: NA; v_gene: TRBV5-1; CDR3aa: CASSTTANTGELFF
d_gene: NA; v_gene: TRBV20-1; CDR3aa: CSAPLDTQYF